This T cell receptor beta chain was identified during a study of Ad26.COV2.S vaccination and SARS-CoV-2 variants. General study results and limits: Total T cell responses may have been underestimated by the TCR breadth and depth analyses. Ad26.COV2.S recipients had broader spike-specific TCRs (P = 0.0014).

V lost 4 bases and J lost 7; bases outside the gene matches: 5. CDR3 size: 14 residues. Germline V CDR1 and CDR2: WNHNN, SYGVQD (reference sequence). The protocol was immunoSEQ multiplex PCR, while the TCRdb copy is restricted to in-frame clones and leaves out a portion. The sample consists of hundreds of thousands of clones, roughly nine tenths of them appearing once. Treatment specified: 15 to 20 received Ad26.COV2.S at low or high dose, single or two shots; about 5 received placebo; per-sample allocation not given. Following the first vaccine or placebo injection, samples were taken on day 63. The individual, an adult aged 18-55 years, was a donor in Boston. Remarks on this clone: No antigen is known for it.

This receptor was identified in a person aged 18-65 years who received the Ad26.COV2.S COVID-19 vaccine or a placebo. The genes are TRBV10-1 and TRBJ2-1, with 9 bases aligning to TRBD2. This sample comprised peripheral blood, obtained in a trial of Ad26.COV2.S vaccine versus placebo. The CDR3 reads CASSGLAVENEQFF. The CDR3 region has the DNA TGCGCCAGCAGTGGACTAGCGGTCGAGAATGAGCAGTTCTTC.